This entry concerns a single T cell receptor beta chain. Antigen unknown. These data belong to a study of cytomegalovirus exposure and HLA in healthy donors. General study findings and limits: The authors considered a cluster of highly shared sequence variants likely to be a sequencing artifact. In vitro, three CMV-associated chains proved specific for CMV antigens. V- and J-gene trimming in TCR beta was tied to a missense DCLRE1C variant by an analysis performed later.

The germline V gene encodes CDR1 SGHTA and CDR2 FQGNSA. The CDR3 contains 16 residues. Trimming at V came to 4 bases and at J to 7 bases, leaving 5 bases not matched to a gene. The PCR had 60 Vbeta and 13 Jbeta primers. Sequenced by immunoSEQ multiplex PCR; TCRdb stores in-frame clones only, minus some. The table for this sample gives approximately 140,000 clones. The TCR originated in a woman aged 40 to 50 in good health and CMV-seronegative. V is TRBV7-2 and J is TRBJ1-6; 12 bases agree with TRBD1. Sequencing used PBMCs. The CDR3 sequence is CASSSGTGGRNSPLHF. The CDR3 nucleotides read TGTGCCAGCAGCTCAGGGACAGGGGGCCGCAATTCACCCCTCCACTTT.